A single sample gave rise to the 7 T cell receptor beta chains below, sequenced in a study of response to subunit inactivated influenza vaccine. MiXCR, applied by TCRdb to the RT-PCR reads, yields one record per CDR3 protein. The sample includes 700,000 to 900,000 distinct CDR3 sequences, approximately 21% of them seen just once. The sequencing here drew on PBMCs from blood, taken 4 to 6 days after vaccination. Every receptor here comes from a man in his fifties or sixties who received an inactivated influenza vaccine.

There are a few counts of this clonotype. The V and J genes are TRBV9 and TRBJ2-1, with 13 bases identical to TRBD2. The CDR3 is 18 amino acids. V lost 2 bases to trimming and J lost 5 bases; unmatched junction nucleotides: 10. Germline CDR1 and CDR2: SGDLS and YYNGEE. CDR3 DNA: TGTGCCAGCAGCGTCCAGCCGGGACTAGCGGGGCTTAACAATGAGCAGTTCTTC. Translated: CASSVQPGLAGLNNEQFF.

This clonotype was seen at least ten times. The V and J genes are TRBV5-1 and TRBJ2-7; D is possibly TRBD1 (6 bases). The CDR3 is 14 residues long. Deletions cut 4 bases from V and 6 bases from J, with 17 bases between. Germline V gene lookup returns CDR1 SGHRS and CDR2 YFSETQ. Here the CDR3 reads CASSAQSQGREQYF. The CDR3, as DNA: TGCGCCAGCAGCGCGCAATCTCAGGGGCGCGAGCAGTACTTC.

The chain couples TRBV20-1 to TRBJ2-1; 8 bases align to TRBD2. V dropped 0 bases and J dropped 3; count of bases not matched to a gene: 4. The germline V gene has CDR1 DFQATT and CDR2 SNEGSKA (reference sequence). The CDR3 spans 15 residues. CDR3 coding DNA: TGCAGTGCTAGAGAGGCGGGGGGTATCTACAATGAGCAGTTCTTC. This encodes CSAREAGGIYNEQFF.

J is TRBJ2-2 and V is TRBV5-1; no reliable D call. Germline V gene lookup returns CDR1 SGHRS and CDR2 YFSETQ. V was trimmed by 5 bases and J by 6 bases, leaving 11 bases between them. The CDR3 is made up of 13 amino acids. The CDR3 DNA reads TGCGCCAGCAGTCCAGTTGCGGCCGGGGAGCTGTTTTTT. Encoded protein: CASSPVAAGELFF.

The chain couples TRBV28 to TRBJ2-3; perhaps D is TRBD1 or TRBD2 (5 bases each). In germline, CDR1 is MDHEN, CDR2 SYDVKM. The CDR3 runs 13 residues. The germline V and J ends were trimmed by 7 bases and 6 bases, with 14 bases remaining between them. The DNA for the CDR3 is TGTGCCAGCACCCTAGAGGGGCGGGATACGCAGTATTTT. This sequence encodes CASTLEGRDTQYF.

The V gene is TRBV12-3 or TRBV12-4, the J gene TRBJ1-2, with 7 positions matching TRBD1. The CDR3 runs to 18 residues. V was pared by 6 bases and J by 0 bases, with 16 bases of the junction left unmatched. DNA of the CDR3: TGTGCCAGCAGAAGAACAGGGGTTCTGATGGAGGCTAACTATGGCTACACCTTC. It specifies CASRRTGVLMEANYGYTF.

This clonotype was counted only a few times. This sequence joins TRBV11-2 and TRBJ2-5, with 9 bases matching TRBD1. The junction had 8 bases not matched to a gene; V was cut back by 4 bases and J by 5 bases. The germline V gene encodes CDR1 SGHAT and CDR2 FQNNGV. The CDR3 runs to 15 residues. The CDR3 DNA follows: TGTGCCAGCAGCTCCGGACAGGGGTTGCGGGAGACCCAGTACTTC. Its translation: CASSSGQGLRETQYF.